The T cell receptor (beta chain) described here comes from a study of T cells after yellow fever vaccination. This clonotype was counted many times. Deletions cut 2 bases from V and 1 base from J, with 5 bases between. The CDR3 spans 14 residues. Germline CDR1 SEHNR, CDR2 FQNEAQ (reference sequence). TCRdb recomputed calls from the 5' RACE reads with MiXCR, one row per CDR3 protein. The profile shows 340,000 or so distinct CDR3 sequences, around 13% of them singletons. This receptor was identified in a man between 18 and 35 years old who received the YFV17D yellow fever vaccine. The chain is built from TRBV7-9 and TRBJ2-2; D call uncertain. This specimen was CD4+ T cells sorted from PBMCs, taken 15 days after the yellow fever booster vaccination. CDR3 loop: CASSLRENTGELFF. The CDR3 DNA sequence: TGTGCCAGCAGCTTACGTGAGAACACCGGGGAGCTGTTTTTT.